The T cell receptor (beta chain) described here comes from a study of T-cell memory formation after mild COVID-19. V lost 3 bases and J 1 base, leaving 13 bases between the germline ends. Germline V gives CDR1 MGHRA, CDR2 YSYEKL. The CDR3 has 16 residues. TCRalpha and TCRbeta libraries used 5'RACE with constant-segment primers and UMIs. One entry per CDR3 protein, called by TCRdb with MiXCR from the 5' RACE reads. Seen here are 80,000 to 95,000 distinct CDR3 sequences, around 27% observed once, and the top ten hold under 50%. The sequence derives from a man younger than 30 who had mild COVID-19 (a few samples of this study predate the infection). Cell type and time point are not known. The source material was PBMCs or a T cell subset sorted from them (not recorded which). The rearrangement joins TRBV4-1 to TRBJ1-5; TRBD1 is a possible D gene (5 bases). The CDR3 DNA reads TGCGCCAGCAGCCACTCGTGGGGGTTCAGCAATCAGCCCCAGCATTTT. Amino acids: CASSHSWGFSNQPQHF.